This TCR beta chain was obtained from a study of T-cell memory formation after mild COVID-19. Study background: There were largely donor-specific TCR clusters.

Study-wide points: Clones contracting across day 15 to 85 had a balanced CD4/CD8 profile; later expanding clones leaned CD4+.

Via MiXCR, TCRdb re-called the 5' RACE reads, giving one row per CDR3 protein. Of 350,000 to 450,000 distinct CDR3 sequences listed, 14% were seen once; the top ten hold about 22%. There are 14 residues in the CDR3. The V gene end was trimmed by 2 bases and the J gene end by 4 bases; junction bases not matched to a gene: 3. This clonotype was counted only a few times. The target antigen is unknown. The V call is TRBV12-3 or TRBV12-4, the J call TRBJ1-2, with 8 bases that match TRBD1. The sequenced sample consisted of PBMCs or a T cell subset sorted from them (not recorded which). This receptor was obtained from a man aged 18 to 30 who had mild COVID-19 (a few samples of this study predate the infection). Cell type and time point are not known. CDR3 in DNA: TGTGCCAGCAGTTTAAGGACAGGGCGCTATGGCTACACCTTC. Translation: CASSLRTGRYGYTF.